Listed here are 9 T cell receptor beta chains from one sample, sequenced in a study of blood T cell repertoires in COVID-19. Sequenced by immunoSEQ multiplex PCR; TCRdb stores in-frame clones only, minus some. The sample comprises about 74,000 clones, just under 85% of which are singletons, and less than 45% rests with the top ten. The sample taken for sequencing was peripheral blood. These receptors all stem from a man between 65 and 80 years old with acute or convalescent COVID-19.

CDR3 in amino acids: CASSLRTGLTGELFF. Here the CDR3 DNA reads TGTGCCAGCAGTTTACGGACAGGCCTCACCGGGGAGCTGTTTTTT. This sequence joins TRBV27 and TRBJ2-2; 7 bases are a match to TRBD1. V lost 2 bases to trimming and J lost 4 bases; unmatched junction nucleotides: 4. The CDR3 extends over 15 amino acids. The germline CDR1 and CDR2 sequences are MNHEY and SMNVEV (reference sequence).

This sequence joins TRBV7-9 and TRBJ2-7; D not resolved. The germline V gene has CDR1 SEHNR and CDR2 FQNEAQ (reference sequence). CDR3 size: 12 residues. V was pared by 8 bases and J by 1 base, with 9 bases between. CDR3 sequence: CASGDGSYEQYF. The CDR3 nucleotides are TGTGCCAGCGGAGACGGGTCCTACGAGCAGTACTTC. Together with reference TRBV7-9 and TRBJ2-7, the CDR3 gives the full variable domain: DTGVSQNPRHKITKRGQNVTFRCDPISEHNRLYWYRQTLGQGPEFLTYFQNEAQLEKSRLLSDRFSAERPKGSFSTLEIQRTEQGDSAMYLCASGDGSYEQYFGPGTRLTVT.

This chain connects TRBV9 to TRBJ1-4; no definite D call. Germline V gene lookup returns CDR1 SGDLS and CDR2 YYNGEE. The CDR3 has 15 residues. Trimming took off 3 bases at V and 4 bases at J, with 13 bases between the two ends. The CDR3 DNA follows: TGTGCCAGCAGCGCGGGCGGGCGGATTAATGAAAAACTGTTTTTT. Protein: CASSAGGRINEKLFF.

V and J are TRBV5-1 and TRBJ2-2; TRBD2 is a possible D gene (6 bases). V shed 4 bases and J shed 1 base, with 17 bases lying between them. The germline V gene encodes CDR1 SGHRS and CDR2 YFSETQ. The CDR3 is 17 residues long. The CDR3 here is CASSPESGRWNTGELFF. In nucleotides, the CDR3 is TGCGCCAGCAGCCCGGAATCCGGGAGATGGAACACCGGGGAGCTGTTTTTT.

The rearrangement uses TRBV3-1 (or the pseudogene TRBV3-2) and TRBJ2-1; a possible D gene is TRBD1 (5 bases). The CDR3 extends over 13 amino acids. The V gene's germline CDR1 is LGHDT and CDR2 YNNKEL (reference sequence). With 5 bases removed from V and 3 bases from J, the gap between germline ends came to 8 bases. The CDR3 nucleotides read TGTGCCAGCAGCGACGGACACTACAATGAGCAGTTCTTC. This sequence encodes CASSDGHYNEQFF.

The chain joins TRBV7-6 to TRBJ2-5, with 8 bases that match TRBD2. Germline CDR1 is SGHVS and CDR2 is FNYEAQ. The CDR3 sequence is 15 residues long. The junction had 5 bases not matched to a gene; V was cut back by 0 bases and J by 5 bases. As DNA, the CDR3 is TGTGCCAGCAGCTTAGCTCCGGGAGGGGGGGAGACCCAGTACTTC. Protein: CASSLAPGGGETQYF. Full variable domain (outside the CDR3, taken from reference TRBV7-6 and TRBJ2-5): GAGVSQSPRYKVTKRGQDVALRCDPISGHVSLYWYRQALGQGPEFLTYFNYEAQQDKSGLPNDRFSAERPEGSISTLTIQRTEQRDSAMYRCASSLAPGGGETQYFGPGTRLLVL.

This clone was seen only a few times. The chain employs TRBV19 and TRBJ1-1; perhaps TRBD1 as D (5 bases). Germline values: CDR1 LNHDA, CDR2 SQIVND (reference sequence). The V and J ends lost 7 bases and 7 bases respectively, with 13 bases between them. The CDR3 contains 12 residues. CDR3 DNA sequence: TGTGCCAGTAACTTTCAGGGTAATGAAGCTTTCTTT. It codes for CASNFQGNEAFF.

This chain links TRBV7-9 with TRBJ2-6; 7 bases fit TRBD1. Germline-derived CDR1 and CDR2 are SEHNR and FQNEAQ (reference sequence). This CDR3 has 15 residues. The ends lost 2 bases at V and 9 bases at J; junction bases unmatched: 7. The CDR3 DNA reads as TGTGCCAGCAGCTTAATCTCGACAGGGTACAACGTCCTGACTTTC. Its translation: CASSLISTGYNVLTF.

J is TRBJ2-3 and V is TRBV29-1; the match to TRBD2 covers 12 bases. This CDR3 comprises 15 residues. Trimming cost V 6 bases and J 2 bases; bases outside gene matches: 6. The germline gives CDR1 SQVTM, CDR2 ANQGSEA. Here the CDR3 DNA reads TGCAGCGTCCCACTAGCGGGGGGCGTCACAGATACGCAGTATTTT. It is translated as CSVPLAGGVTDTQYF.